Here is one T cell receptor beta chain with its context. Relative to the germline gene, one junction end is altered; a read error may explain this. The source of the sample is a study of T cells in Graves' hyperthyroidism and ophthalmopathy. Turning to the study itself: Blood was drawn when the patient was first diagnosed and still untreated.

There were TCR beta CDR3 regions amplified from RNA transcripts. The HTBI primer set was used in a first-round RT-PCR of the TCR CDR3. MiXCR, applied by TCRdb to the multiplex PCR reads, yields one record per CDR3 protein. The table records approximately 520,000 distinct CDR3 sequences, less than 25% of them present only once. The germline V gene encodes CDR1 MGHRA and CDR2 YSYEKL. This CDR3 comprises 13 residues. The chain combines TRBV4-1 with TRBJ1-2; D remains ambiguous. The receptor's source is a man between 18 and 35 years old with Graves' hyperthyroidism. Sequencing was performed on blood. The CDR3 DNA sequence: TGCGCCAGCTGCCAAGTACAGCTCAATGGCTACACCTTC. Its translation is CASCQVQLNGYTF.